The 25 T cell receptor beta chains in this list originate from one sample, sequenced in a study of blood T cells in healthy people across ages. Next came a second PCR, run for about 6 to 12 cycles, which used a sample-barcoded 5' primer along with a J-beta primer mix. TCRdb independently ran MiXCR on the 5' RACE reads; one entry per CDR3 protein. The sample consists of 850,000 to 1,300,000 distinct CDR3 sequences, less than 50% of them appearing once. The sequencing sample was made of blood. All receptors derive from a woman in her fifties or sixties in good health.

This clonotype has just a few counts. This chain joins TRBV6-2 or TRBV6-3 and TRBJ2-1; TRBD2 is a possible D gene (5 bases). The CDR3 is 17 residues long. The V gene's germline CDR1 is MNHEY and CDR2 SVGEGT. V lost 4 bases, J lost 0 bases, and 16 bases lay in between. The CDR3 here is CASSSIYRDSSYNEQFF. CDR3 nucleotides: TGTGCCAGCAGTTCCATTTATCGGGATAGCTCCTACAATGAGCAGTTCTTC.

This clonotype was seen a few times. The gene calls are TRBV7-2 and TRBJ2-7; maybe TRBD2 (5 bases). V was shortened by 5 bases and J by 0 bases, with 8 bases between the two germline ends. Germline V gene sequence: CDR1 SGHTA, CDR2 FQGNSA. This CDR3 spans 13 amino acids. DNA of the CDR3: TGTGCCAGCAGCCGGGAATTCTCCTACGAGCAGTACTTC. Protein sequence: CASSREFSYEQYF.

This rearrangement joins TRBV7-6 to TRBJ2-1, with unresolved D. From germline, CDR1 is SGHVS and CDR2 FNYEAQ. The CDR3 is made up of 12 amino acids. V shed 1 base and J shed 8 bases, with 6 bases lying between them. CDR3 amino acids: CASSLDTHEQFF. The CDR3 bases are TGTGCCAGCAGCTTAGATACGCATGAGCAGTTCTTC.

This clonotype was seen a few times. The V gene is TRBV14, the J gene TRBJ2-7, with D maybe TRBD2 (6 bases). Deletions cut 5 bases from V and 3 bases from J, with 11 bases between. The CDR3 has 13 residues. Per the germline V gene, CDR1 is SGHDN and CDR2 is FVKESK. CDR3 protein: CASSGGIHYEQYF. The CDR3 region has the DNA TGTGCCAGCAGCGGAGGGATCCACTACGAGCAGTACTTC. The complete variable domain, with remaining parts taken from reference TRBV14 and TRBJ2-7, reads EAGVTQFPSHSVIEKGQTVTLRCDPISGHDNLYWYRRVMGKEIKFLLHFVKESKQDESGMPNNRFLAERTGGTYSTLKVQPAELEDSGVYFCASSGGIHYEQYFGPGTRLTVT.

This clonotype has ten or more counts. For the CDR3, the DNA is TGCGCCAGCAGCCAAGACGGGACAGGGTTGAGGGAGCAGTACTTC. Translated, it gives CASSQDGTGLREQYF. J is TRBJ2-7 and V is TRBV4-1; 9 bases fit TRBD1. The CDR3 runs to 15 residues. Germline values: CDR1 MGHRA, CDR2 YSYEKL. Losses at the gene ends were 0 bases for V and 7 bases for J; bases not matched to a gene: 7.

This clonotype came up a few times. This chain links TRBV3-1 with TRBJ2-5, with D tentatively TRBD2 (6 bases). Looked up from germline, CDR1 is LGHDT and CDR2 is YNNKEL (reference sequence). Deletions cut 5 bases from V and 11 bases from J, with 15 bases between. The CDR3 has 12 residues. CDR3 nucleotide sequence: TGTGCCAGCAGCTTAGAGTCGGGAGAGCAGTACTTC. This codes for CASSLESGEQYF.

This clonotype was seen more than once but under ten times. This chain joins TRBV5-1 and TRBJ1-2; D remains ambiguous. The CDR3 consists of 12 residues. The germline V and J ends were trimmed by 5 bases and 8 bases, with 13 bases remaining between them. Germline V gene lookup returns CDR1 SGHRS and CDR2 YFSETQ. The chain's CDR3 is CASSEELGGYTF. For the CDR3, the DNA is TGCGCCAGCAGTGAAGAGTTGGGGGGCTACACCTTC.

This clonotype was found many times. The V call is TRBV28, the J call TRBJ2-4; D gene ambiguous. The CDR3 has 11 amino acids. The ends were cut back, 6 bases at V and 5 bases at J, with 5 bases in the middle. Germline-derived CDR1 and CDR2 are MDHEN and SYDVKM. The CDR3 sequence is CASSLENIQYF. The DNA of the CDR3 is TGTGCCAGCAGCTTGGAAAACATTCAGTACTTC.

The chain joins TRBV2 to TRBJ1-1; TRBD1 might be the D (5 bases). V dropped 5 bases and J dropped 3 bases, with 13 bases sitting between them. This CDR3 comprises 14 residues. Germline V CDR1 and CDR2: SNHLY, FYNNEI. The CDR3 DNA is TGTGCCAGCAGTCCGTGGGGCCGGGACACTGAAGCTTTCTTT. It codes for CASSPWGRDTEAFF.

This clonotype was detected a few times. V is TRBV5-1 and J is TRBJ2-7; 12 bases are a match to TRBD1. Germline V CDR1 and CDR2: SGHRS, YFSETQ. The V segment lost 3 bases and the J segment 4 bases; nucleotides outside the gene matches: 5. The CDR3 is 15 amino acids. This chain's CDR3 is CASSSWDRGRYEQYF. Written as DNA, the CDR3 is TGCGCCAGCAGCTCTTGGGACAGGGGGCGGTACGAGCAGTACTTC. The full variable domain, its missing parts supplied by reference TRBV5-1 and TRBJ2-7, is KAGVTQTPRYLIKTRGQQVTLSCSPISGHRSVSWYQQTPGQGLQFLFEYFSETQRNKGNFPGRFSGRQFSNSRSEMNVSTLELGDSALYLCASSSWDRGRYEQYFGPGTRLTVT.

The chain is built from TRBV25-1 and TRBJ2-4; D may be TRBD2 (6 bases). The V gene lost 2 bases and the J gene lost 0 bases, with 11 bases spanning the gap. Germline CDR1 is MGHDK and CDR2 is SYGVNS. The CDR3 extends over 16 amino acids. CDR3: CASSETGTLAKNIQYF. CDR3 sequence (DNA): TGTGCCAGCAGTGAAACCGGGACTTTAGCCAAAAACATTCAGTACTTC.

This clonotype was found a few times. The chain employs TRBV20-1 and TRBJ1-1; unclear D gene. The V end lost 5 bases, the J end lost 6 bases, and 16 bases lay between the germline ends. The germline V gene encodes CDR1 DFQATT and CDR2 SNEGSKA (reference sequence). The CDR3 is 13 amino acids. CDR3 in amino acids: CSALGPPKAEAFF. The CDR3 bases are TGCAGTGCTCTGGGCCCGCCCAAGGCTGAAGCTTTCTTT.

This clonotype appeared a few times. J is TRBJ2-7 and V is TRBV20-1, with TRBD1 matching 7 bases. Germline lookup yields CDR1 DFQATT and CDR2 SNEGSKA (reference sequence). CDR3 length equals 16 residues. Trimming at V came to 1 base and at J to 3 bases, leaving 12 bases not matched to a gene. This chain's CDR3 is CSARGPRDSQLYEQYF. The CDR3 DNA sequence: TGCAGTGCTAGAGGACCTCGGGACAGCCAGCTCTACGAGCAGTACTTC.

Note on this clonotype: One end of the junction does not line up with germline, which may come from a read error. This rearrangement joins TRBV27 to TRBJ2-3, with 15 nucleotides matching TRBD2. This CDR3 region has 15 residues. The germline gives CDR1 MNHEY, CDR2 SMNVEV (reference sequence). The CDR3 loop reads CVSSPGLAGGQQQYF. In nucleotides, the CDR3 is TGTGTCAGCAGCCCCGGACTAGCGGGAGGGCAACAGCAGTATTTT.

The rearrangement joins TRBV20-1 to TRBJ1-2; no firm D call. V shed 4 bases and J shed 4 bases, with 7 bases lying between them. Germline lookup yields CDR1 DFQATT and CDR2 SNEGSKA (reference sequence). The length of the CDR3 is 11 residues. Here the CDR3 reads CSAMAPYGYTF. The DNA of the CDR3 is TGCAGTGCTATGGCCCCCTATGGCTACACCTTC.

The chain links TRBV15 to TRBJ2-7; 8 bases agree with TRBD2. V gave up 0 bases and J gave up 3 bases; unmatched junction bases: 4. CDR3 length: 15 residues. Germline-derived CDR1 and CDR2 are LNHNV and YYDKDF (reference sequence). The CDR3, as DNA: TGTGCCACCAGCAGAGATCGGGGGACTAGCTACGAGCAGTACTTC. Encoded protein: CATSRDRGTSYEQYF.

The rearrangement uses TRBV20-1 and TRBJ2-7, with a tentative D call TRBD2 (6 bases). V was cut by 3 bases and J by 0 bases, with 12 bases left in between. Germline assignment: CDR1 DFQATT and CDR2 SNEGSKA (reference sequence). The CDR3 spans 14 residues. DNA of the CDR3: TGCAGTGCTAGCCTCAGCGGGCCCTCCTACGAGCAGTACTTC. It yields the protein CSASLSGPSYEQYF.

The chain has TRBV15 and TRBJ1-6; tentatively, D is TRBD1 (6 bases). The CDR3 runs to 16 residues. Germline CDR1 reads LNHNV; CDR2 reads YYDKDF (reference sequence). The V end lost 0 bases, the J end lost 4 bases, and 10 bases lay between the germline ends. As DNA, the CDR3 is TGTGCCACCAGCAGAGATCCCGGACAGTATAATTCACCCCTCCACTTT. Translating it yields CATSRDPGQYNSPLHF.

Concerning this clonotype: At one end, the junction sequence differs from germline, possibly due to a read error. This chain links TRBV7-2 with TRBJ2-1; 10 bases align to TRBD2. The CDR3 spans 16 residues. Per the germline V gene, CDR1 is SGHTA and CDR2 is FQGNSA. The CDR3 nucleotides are TGTGCCAGCAGCGTAGCCGGGACTAGCGAAATCAATGAGCAGTTCTTC. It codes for CASSVAGTSEINEQFF.

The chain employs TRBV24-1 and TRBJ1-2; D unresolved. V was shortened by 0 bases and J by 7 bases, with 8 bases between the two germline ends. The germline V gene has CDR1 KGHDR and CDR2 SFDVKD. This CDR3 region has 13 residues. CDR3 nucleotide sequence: TGTGCCACCAGTGATTTGTGGGCGAGTGGCTACACCTTC. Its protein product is CATSDLWASGYTF.

This CDR3 reads CASRNRGSPKAFF. CDR3 DNA: TGTGCCAGCAGGAACAGGGGGTCGCCAAAAGCTTTCTTT. The genes are TRBV27 and TRBJ1-1; 8 bases are a match to TRBD1. Germline CDR1 and CDR2: MNHEY and SMNVEV (reference sequence). This CDR3 comprises 13 residues. J lost 9 bases, V lost 6 bases, and 9 bases had no gene match.

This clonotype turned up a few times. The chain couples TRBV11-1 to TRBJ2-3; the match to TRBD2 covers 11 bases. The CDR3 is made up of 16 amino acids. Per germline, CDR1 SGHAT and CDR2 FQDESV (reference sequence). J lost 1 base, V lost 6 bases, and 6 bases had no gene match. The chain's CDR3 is CASSRLAGGGTDTQYF. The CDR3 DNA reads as TGTGCCAGCAGTCGCCTAGCGGGAGGCGGCACAGATACGCAGTATTTT.

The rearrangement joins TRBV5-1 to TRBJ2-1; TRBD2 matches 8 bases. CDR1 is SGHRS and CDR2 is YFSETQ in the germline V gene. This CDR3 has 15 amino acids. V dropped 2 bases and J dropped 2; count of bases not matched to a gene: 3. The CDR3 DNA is TGCGCCAGCAGCTTCACTAGCGGAACCTACAATGAGCAGTTCTTC. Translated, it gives CASSFTSGTYNEQFF. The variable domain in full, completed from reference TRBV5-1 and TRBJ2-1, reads KAGVTQTPRYLIKTRGQQVTLSCSPISGHRSVSWYQQTPGQGLQFLFEYFSETQRNKGNFPGRFSGRQFSNSRSEMNVSTLELGDSALYLCASSFTSGTYNEQFFGPGTRLTVL.

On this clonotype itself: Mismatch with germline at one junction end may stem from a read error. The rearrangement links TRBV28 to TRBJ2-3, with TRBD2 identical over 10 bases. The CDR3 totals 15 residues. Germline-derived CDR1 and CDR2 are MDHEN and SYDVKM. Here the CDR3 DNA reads TGTGCCGGCAGTTTGGCTAGCGGGAGAACAGATACGCAGTATTTT. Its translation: CAGSLASGRTDTQYF.

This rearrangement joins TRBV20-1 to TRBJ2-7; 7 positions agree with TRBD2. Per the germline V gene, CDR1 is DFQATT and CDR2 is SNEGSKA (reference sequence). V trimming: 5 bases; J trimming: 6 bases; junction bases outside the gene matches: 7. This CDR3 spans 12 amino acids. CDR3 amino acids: CSAQRDVLEQYF. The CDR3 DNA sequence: TGCAGTGCTCAGCGGGACGTCCTCGAGCAGTACTTC.